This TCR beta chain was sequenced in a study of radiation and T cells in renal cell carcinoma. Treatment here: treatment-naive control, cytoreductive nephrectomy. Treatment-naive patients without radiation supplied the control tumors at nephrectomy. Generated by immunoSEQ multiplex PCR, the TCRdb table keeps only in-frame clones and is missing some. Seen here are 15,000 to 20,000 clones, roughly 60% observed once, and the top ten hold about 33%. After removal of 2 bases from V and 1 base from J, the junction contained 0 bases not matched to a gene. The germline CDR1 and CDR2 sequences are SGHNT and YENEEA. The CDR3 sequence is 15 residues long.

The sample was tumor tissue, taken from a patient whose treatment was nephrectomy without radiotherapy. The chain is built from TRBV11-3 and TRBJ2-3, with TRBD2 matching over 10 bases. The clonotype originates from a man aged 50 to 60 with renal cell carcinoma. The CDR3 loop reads CASSLLAGGTDTQYF. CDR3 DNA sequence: TGTGCCAGCAGCTTACTAGCGGGGGGCACAGATACGCAGTATTTT.